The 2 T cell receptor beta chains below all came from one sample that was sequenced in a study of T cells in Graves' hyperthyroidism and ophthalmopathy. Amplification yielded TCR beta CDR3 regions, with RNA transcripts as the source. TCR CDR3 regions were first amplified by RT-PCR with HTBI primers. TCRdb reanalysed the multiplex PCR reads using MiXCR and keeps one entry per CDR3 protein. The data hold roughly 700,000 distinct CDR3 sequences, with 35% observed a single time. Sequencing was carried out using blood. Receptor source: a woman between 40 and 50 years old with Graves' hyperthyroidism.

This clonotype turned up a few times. The CDR3 loop reads CATKMGTLLPGYTF. In DNA form, the CDR3 reads TGTGCCACCAAAATGGGGACGTTATTGCCTGGCTACACCTTC. This chain uses TRBV6-6 with TRBJ1-2, with D tentatively TRBD1 (5 bases). This CDR3 comprises 14 residues. V gave up 10 bases and J gave up 7 bases, with 22 bases separating them. CDR1 MNHNY and CDR2 SVGAGI come from the germline V gene (reference sequence).

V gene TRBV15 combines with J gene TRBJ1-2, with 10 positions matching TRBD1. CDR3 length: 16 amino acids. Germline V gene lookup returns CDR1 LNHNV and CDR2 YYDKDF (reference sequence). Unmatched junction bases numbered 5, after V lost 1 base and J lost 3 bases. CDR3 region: CATSRVKGQGDYGYTF. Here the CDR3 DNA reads TGTGCCACCAGCAGAGTTAAAGGACAGGGGGACTATGGCTACACCTTC.